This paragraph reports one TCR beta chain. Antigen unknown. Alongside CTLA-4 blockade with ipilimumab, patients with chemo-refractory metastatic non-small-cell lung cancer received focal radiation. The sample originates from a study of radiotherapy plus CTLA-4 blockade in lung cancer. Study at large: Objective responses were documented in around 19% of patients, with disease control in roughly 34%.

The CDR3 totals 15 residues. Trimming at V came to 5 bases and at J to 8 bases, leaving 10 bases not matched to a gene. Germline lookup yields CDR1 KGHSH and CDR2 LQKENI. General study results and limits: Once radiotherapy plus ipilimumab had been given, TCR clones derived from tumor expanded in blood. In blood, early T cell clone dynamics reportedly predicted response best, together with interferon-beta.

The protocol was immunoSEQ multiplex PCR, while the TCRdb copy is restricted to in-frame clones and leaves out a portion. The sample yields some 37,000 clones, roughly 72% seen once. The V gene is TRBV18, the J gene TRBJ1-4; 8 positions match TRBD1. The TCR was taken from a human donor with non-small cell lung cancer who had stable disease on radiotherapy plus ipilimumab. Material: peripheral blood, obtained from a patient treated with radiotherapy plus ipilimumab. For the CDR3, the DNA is TGTGCCAGCTCAGCGAAAGACAGGGGAGGAGAAAAACTGTTTTTT. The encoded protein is CASSAKDRGGEKLFF.